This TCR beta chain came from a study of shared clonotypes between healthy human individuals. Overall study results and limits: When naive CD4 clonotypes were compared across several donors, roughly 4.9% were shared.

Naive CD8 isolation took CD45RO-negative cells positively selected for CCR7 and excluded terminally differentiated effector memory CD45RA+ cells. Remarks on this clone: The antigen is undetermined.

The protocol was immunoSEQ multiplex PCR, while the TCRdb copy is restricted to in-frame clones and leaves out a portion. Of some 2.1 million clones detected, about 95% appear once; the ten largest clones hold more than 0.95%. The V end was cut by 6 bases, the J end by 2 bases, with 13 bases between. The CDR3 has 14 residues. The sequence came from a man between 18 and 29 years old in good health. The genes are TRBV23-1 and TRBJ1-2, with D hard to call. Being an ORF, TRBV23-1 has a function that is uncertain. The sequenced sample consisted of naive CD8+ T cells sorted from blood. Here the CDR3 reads CASRYKKRNYGYTF. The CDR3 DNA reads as TGCGCCAGCAGGTATAAGAAGAGGAACTATGGCTACACCTTC.